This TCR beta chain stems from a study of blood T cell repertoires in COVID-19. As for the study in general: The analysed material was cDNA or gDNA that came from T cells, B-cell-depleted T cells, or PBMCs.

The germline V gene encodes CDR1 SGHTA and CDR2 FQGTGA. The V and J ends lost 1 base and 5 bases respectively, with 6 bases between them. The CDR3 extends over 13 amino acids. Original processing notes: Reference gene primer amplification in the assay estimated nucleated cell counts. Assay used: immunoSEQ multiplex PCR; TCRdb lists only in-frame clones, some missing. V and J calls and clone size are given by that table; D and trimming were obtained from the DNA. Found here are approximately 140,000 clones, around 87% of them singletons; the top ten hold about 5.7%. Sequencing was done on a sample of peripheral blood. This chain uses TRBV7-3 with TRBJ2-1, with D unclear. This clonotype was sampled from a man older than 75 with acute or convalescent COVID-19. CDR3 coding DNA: TGTGCCAGCAGCTTAAATGGAGACAATGAGCAGTTCTTC. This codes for CASSLNGDNEQFF. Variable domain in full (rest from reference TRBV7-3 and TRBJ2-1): GAGVSQTPSNKVTEKGKYVELRCDPISGHTALYWYRQSLGQGPEFLIYFQGTGAADDSGLPNDRFFAVRPEGSVSTLKIQRTERGDSAVYLCASSLNGDNEQFFGPGTRLTVL.